This TCR beta chain was captured in a study of blood T cells in healthy people across ages. Germline V lookup: CDR1 SGHRS, CDR2 YFSETQ. V was shortened by 5 bases and J by 6 bases, with 16 bases between the two germline ends. The CDR3 runs to 14 residues. A second about 6 to 12 cycle PCR used barcoded and J-beta primers. No fewer than 3 million CDR3-containing paired-end reads came from each sample. TCRdb recomputed calls from the 5' RACE reads with MiXCR, one row per CDR3 protein. The sample carries about 1.8 million distinct CDR3 sequences, about 50% recorded once. The chain combines TRBV5-1 with TRBJ2-3; D may be TRBD1 (7 bases). The receptor comes from a woman aged 40-49 years in good health. Sequencing was performed on blood. In DNA form, the CDR3 reads TGCGCCAGCAGGGAGGGGGCCTCTTATGATACGCAGTATTTT. Translating gives CASREGASYDTQYF.